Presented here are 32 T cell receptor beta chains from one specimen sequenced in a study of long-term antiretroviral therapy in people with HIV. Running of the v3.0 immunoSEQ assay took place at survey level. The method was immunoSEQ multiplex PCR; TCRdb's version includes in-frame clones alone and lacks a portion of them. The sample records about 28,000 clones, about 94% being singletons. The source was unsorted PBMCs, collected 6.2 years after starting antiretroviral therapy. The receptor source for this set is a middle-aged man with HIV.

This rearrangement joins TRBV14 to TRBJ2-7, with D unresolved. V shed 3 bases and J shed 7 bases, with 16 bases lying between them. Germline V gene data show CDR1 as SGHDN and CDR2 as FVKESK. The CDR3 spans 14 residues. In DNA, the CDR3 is TGTGCCAGCAGCCAGGACGGACCCGCGCGAGAGCAGTACTTC. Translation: CASSQDGPAREQYF.

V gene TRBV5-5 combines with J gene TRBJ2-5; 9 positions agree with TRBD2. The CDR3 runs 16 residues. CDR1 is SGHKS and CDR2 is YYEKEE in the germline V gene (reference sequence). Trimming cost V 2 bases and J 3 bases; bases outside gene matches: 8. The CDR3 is CASSLTLGTSKETQYF. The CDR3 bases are TGTGCCAGCAGCTTAACCCTGGGGACTAGCAAAGAGACCCAGTACTTC. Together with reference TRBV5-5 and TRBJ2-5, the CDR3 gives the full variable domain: DAGVTQSPTHLIKTRGQQVTLRCSPISGHKSVSWYQQVLGQGPQFIFQYYEKEERGRGNFPDRFSARQFPNYSSELNVNALLLGDSALYLCASSLTLGTSKETQYFGPGTRLLVL.

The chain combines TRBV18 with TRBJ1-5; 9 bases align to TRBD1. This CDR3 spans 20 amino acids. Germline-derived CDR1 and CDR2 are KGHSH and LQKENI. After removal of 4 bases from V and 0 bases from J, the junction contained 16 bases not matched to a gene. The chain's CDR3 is CASSRPPGPGQGNSNQPQHF. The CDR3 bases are TGTGCCAGCTCACGTCCCCCCGGTCCGGGACAGGGAAATAGCAATCAGCCCCAGCATTTT.

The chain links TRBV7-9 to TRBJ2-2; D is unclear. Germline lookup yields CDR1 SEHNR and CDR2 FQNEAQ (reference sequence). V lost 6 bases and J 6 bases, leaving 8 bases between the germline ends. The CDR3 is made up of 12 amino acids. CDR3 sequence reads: CASRDGAGELFF. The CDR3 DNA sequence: TGTGCCAGCAGAGACGGCGCCGGGGAGCTGTTTTTT.

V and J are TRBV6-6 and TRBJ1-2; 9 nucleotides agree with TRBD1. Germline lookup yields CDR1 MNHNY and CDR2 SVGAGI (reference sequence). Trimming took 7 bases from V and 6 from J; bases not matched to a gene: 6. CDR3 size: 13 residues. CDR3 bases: TGTGCCAGCACTGTAGGACAGGGGCATGGCTACACCTTC. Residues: CASTVGQGHGYTF.

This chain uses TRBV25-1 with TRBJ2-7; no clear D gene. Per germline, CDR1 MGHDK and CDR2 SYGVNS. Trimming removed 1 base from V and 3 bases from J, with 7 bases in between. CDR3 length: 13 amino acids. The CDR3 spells CASSESGRYEQYF. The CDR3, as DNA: TGTGCCAGCAGTGAATCCGGTCGCTACGAGCAGTACTTC.

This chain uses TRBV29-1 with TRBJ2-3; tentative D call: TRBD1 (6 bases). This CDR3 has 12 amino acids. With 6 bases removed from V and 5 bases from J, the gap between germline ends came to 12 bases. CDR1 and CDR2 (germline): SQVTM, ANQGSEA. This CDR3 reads CSVVRGLDTQYF. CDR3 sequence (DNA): TGCAGCGTAGTTAGGGGGTTAGATACGCAGTATTTT.

Written as DNA, the CDR3 is TGTGCCACGGCGGCCAGCCACTATGGCTACACCTTC. Encoded protein: CATAASHYGYTF. This chain connects TRBV10-3 to TRBJ1-2; D unclear. Germline V CDR1 and CDR2: ENHRY, SYGVKD. The CDR3 loop spans 12 amino acids. Trimming took 10 bases from V and 3 from J, leaving 12 bases between them.

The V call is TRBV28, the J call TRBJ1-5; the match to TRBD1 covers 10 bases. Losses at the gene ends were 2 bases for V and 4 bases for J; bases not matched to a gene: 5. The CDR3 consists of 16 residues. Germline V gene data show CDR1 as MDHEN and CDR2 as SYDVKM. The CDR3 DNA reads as TGTGCCAGCAGTTTAGGACAGGGGGGGGGAAATCAGCCCCAGCATTTT. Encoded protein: CASSLGQGGGNQPQHF.

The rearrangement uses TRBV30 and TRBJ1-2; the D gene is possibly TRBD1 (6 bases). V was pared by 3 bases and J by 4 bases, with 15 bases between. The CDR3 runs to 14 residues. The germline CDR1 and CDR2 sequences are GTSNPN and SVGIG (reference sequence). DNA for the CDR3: TGTGCCTGGAGAGGACAGTGGAGTTTCTATGGCTACACCTTC. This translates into CAWRGQWSFYGYTF.

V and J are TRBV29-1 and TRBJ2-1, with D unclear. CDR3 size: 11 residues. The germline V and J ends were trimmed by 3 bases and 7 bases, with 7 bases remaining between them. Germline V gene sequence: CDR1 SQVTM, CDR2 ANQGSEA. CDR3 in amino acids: CSVEFRNEQFF. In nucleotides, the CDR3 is TGCAGCGTTGAGTTCAGGAATGAGCAGTTCTTC.

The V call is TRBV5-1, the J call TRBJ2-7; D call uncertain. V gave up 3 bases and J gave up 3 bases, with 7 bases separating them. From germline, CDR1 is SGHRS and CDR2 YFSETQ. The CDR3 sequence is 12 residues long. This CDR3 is CASSSDDYEQYF. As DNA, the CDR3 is TGCGCCAGCAGCTCAGACGACTACGAGCAGTACTTC.

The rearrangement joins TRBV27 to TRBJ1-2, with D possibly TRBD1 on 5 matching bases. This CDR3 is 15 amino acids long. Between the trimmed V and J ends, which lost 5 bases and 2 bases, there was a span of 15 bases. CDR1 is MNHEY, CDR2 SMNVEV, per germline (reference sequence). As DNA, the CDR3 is TGTGCCAGCAGTGTGGGGGGTACAGCCAACTATGGCTACACCTTC. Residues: CASSVGGTANYGYTF.

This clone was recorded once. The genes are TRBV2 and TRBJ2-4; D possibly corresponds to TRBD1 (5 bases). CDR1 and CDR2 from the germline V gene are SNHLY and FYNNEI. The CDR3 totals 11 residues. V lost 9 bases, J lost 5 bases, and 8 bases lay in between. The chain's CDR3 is CASGAQNIQYF. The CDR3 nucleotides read TGTGCCAGTGGGGCCCAAAACATTCAGTACTTC.

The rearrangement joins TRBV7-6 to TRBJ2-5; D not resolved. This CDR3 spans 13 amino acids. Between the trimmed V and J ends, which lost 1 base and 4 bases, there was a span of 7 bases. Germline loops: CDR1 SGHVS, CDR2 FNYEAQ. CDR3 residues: CASSLGARETQYF. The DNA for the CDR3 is TGTGCCAGCAGCTTAGGAGCACGAGAGACCCAGTACTTC. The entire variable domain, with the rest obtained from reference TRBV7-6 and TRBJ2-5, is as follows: GAGVSQSPRYKVTKRGQDVALRCDPISGHVSLYWYRQALGQGPEFLTYFNYEAQQDKSGLPNDRFSAERPEGSISTLTIQRTEQRDSAMYRCASSLGARETQYFGPGTRLLVL.

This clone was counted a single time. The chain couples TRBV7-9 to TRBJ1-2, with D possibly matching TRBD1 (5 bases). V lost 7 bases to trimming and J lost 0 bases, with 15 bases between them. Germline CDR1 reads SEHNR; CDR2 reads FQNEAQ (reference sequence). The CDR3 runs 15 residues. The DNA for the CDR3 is TGTGCCAGCACTCTTGGGACGGACCCTAACTATGGCTACACCTTC. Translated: CASTLGTDPNYGYTF.

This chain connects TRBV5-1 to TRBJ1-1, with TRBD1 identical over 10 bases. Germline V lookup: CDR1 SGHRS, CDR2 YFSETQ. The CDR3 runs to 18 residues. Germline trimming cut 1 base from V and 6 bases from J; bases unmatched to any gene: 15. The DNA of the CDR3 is TGCGCCAGCAGCTTGAGGGCCCCGGGACAGGGGTTTACGGCTGAAGCTTTCTTT. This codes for CASSLRAPGQGFTAEAFF.

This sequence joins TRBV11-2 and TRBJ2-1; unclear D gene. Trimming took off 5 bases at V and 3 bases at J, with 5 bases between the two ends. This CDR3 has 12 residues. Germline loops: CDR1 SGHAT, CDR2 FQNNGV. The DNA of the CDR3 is TGTGCCAGCAGCCCTAACTACAATGAGCAGTTCTTC. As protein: CASSPNYNEQFF. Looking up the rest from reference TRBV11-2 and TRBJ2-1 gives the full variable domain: EAGVAQSPRYKIIEKRQSVAFWCNPISGHATLYWYQQILGQGPKLLIQFQNNGVVDDSQLPKDRFSAERLKGVDSTLKIQPAKLEDSAVYLCASSPNYNEQFFGPGTRLTVL.

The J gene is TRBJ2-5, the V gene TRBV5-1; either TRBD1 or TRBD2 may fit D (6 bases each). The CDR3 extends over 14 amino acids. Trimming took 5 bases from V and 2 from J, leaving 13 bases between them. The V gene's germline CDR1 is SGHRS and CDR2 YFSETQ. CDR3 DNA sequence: TGCGCCAGCAGAGGGGGGCACGGACAAGAGACCCAGTACTTC. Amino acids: CASRGGHGQETQYF.

The CDR3 spells CSAGQGAYEQYF. CDR3 DNA sequence: TGCAGCGCTGGACAGGGGGCCTACGAGCAGTACTTC. The chain recombines TRBV29-1 with TRBJ2-7; 10 bases agree with TRBD1. Germline loops: CDR1 SQVTM, CDR2 ANQGSEA. The V and J ends lost 7 bases and 2 bases, in that order; junction bases with no gene match: 2. The CDR3 covers 12 residues.

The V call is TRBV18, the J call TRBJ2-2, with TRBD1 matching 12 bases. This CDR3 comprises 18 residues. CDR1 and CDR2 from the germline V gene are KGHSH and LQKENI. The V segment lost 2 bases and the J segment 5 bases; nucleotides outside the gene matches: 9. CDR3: CASSPLTPGQGATGELFF. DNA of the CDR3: TGTGCCAGCTCACCATTGACCCCGGGACAGGGGGCAACCGGGGAGCTGTTTTTT. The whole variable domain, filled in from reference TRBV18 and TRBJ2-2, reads NAGVMQNPRHLVRRRGQEARLRCSPMKGHSHVYWYRQLPEEGLKFMVYLQKENIIDESGMPKERFSAEFPKEGPSILRIQQVVRGDSAAYFCASSPLTPGQGATGELFFGEGSRLTVL.

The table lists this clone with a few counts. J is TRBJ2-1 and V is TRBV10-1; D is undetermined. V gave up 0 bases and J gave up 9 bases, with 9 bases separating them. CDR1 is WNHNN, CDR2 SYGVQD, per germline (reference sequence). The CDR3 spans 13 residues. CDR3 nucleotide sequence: TGCGCCAGCAGTGAGTCGTTGGGAACTGAGCAGTTCTTC. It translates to CASSESLGTEQFF.

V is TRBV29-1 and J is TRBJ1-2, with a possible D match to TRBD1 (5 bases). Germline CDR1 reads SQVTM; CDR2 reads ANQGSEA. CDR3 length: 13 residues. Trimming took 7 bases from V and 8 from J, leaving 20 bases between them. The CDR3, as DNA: TGCAGCGCCGGGACGGGACCCGATTCGGGCTACACCTTC. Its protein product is CSAGTGPDSGYTF. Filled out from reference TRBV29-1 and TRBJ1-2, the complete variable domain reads SAVISQKPSRDICQRGTSLTIQCQVDSQVTMMFWYRQQPGQSLTLIATANQGSEATYESGFVIDKFPISRPNLTFSTLTVSNMSPEDSSIYLCSAGTGPDSGYTFGSGTRLTVV.

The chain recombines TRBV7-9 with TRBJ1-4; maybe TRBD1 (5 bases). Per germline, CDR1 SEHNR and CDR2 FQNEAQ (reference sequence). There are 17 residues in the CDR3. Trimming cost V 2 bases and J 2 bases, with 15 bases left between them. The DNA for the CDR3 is TGTGCCAGCAGCTTACGGCAGGGCCCCCTCACTAATGAAAAACTGTTTTTT. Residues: CASSLRQGPLTNEKLFF.

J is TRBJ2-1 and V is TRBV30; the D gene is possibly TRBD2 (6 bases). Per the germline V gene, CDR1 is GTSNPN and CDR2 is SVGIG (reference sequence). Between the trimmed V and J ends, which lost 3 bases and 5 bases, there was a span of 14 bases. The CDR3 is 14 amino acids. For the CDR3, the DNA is TGTGCCTGGAGGTTTAGCGGAATCCACAATGAGCAGTTCTTC. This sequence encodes CAWRFSGIHNEQFF.

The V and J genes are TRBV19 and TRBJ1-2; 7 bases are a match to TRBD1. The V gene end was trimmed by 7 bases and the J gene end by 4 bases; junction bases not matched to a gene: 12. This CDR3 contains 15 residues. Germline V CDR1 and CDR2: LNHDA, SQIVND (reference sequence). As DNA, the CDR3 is TGTGCCAGTAAGACAGGGATGGATAAGTCCTATGGCTACACCTTC. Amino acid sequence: CASKTGMDKSYGYTF.

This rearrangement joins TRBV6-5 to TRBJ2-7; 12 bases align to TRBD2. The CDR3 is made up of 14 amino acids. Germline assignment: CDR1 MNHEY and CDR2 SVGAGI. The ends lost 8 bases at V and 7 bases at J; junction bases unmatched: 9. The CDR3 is CASGTGLAGSEQYF. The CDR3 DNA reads TGTGCCAGCGGGACCGGACTAGCGGGGAGTGAGCAGTACTTC.

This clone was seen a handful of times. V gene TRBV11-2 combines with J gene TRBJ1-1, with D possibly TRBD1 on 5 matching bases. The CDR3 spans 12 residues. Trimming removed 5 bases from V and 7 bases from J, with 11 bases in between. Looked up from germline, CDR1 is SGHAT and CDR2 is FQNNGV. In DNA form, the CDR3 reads TGTGCCAGCAGCAAGGGGTTCAATGAAGCTTTCTTT. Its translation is CASSKGFNEAFF.

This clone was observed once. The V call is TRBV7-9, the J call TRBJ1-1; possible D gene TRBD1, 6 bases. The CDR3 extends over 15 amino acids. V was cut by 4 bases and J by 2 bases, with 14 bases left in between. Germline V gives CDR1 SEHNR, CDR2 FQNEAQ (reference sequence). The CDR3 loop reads CASSSSGTLNTEAFF. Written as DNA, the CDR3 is TGTGCCAGCAGCTCTTCCGGGACACTAAACACTGAAGCTTTCTTT.

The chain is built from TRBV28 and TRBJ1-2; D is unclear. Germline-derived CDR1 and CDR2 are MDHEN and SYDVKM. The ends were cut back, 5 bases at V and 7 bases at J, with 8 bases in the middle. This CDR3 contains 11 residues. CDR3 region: CASSPLTGYTF. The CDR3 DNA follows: TGTGCCAGCAGTCCCCTTACTGGCTACACCTTC.

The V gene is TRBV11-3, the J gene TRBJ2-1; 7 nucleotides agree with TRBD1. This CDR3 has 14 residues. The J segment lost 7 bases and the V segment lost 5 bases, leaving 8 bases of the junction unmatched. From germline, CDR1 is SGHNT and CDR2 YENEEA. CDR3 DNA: TGTGCCAGCAGCCCAGAACAGGGGCGGAATGAGCAGTTCTTC. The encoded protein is CASSPEQGRNEQFF.

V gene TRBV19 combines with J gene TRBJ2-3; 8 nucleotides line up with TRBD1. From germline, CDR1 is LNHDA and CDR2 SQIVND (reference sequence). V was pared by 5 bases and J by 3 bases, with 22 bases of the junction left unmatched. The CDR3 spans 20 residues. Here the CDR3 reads CASSSLRKDADRAHTDTQYF. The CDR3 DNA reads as TGTGCCAGTAGTTCACTACGAAAAGACGCGGACAGGGCGCATACAGATACGCAGTATTTT.